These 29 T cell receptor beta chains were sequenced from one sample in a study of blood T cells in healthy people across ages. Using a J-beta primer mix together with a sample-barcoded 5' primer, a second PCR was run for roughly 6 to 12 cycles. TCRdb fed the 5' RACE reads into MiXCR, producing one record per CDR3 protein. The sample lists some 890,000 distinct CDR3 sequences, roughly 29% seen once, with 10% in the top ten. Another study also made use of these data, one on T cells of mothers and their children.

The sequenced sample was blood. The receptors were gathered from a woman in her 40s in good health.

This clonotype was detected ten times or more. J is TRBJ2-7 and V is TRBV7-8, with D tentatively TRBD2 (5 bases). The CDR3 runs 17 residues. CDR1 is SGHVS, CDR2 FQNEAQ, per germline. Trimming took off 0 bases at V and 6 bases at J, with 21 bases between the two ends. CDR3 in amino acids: CASSLARHRGPRREQYF. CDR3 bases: TGTGCCAGCAGCTTAGCCAGACATCGCGGGCCCCGTCGCGAGCAGTACTTC.

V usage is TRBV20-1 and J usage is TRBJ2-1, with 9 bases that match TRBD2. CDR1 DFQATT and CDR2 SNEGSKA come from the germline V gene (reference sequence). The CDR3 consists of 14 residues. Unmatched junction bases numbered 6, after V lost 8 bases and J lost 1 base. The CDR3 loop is CSPLAGQSYNEQFF. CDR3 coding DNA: TGCAGTCCCCTAGCGGGACAGTCCTACAATGAGCAGTTCTTC.

CDR3: CASSLERAGRNEQFF. CDR3 DNA sequence: TGTGCCAGCAGCTTAGAAAGGGCAGGGCGCAATGAGCAGTTCTTC. The V and J genes are TRBV7-2 and TRBJ2-1; D may be TRBD1 (5 bases). In germline, CDR1 is SGHTA, CDR2 FQGNSA. The length of the CDR3 is 15 residues. The germline V and J ends were trimmed by 1 base and 6 bases, with 13 bases remaining between them.

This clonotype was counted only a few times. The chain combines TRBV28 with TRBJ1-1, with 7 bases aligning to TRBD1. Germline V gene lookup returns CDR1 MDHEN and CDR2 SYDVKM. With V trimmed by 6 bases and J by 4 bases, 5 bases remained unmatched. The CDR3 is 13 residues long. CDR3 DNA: TGTGCCAGCAGGCGACAGGGCTCCACTGAAGCTTTCTTT. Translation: CASRRQGSTEAFF.

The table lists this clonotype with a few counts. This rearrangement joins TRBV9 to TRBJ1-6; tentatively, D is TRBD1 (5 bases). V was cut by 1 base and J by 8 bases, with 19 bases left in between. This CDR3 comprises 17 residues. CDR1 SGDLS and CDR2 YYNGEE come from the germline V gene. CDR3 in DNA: TGTGCCAGCAGCGTAAAAGGGACTATAAGAGGGCATTCACCCCTCCACTTT. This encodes CASSVKGTIRGHSPLHF.

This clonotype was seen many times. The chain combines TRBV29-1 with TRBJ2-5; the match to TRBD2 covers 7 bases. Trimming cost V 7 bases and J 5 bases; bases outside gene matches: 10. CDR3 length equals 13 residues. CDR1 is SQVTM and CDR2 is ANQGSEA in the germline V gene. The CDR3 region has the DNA TGCAGCGCCTCCCCCCTCGGGGGGGAGACCCAGTACTTC. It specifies CSASPLGGETQYF.

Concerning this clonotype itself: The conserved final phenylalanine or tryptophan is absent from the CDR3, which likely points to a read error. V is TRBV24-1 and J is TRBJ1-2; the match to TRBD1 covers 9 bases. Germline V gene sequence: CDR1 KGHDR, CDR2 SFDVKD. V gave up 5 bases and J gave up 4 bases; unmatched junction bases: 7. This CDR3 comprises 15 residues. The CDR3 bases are TGTGCCACCAGTGCCCTGACAGGGGGGAGCTATGGCTACACCTTA. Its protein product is CATSALTGGSYGYTL.

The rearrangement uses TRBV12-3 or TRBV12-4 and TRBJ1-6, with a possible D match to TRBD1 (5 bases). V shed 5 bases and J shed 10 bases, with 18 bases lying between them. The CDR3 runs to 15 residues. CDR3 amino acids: CASSPLPGIPSPLHF. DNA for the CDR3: TGTGCCAGCAGTCCCTTACCAGGGATCCCATCACCCCTCCACTTT.

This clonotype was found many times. The CDR3 DNA is TGTGCCAGCAGCCCACGGACAGCCGGCGAGCAGTACTTC. Protein sequence: CASSPRTAGEQYF. The chain is built from TRBV11-2 and TRBJ2-7, with D possibly matching TRBD1 (6 bases). The length of the CDR3 is 13 residues. The V gene's germline CDR1 is SGHAT and CDR2 FQNNGV. Deletions cut 5 bases from V and 6 bases from J, with 14 bases between.

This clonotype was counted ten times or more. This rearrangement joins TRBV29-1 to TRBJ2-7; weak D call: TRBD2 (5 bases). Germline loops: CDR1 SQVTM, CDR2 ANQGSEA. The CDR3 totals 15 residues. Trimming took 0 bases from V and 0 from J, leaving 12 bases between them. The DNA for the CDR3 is TGCAGCGTTGAAGACCCCGGCGGGTCCTCCTACGAGCAGTACTTC. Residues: CSVEDPGGSSYEQYF.

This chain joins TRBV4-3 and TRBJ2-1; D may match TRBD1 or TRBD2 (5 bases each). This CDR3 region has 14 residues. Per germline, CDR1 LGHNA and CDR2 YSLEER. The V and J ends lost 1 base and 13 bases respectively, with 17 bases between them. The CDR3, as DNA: TGCGCCAGCAGCCAAGGCGGCAGAGGGGAGACCCAGTTCTTC. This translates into CASSQGGRGETQFF.

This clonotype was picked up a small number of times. The CDR3 DNA reads TGTGCCAGTAGTATCCTAGCGGGAGGAGGAGATACGCAGTATTTT. Translated, it gives CASSILAGGGDTQYF. The V gene is TRBV19, the J gene TRBJ2-3, with 11 bases aligning to TRBD2. Germline V CDR1 and CDR2: LNHDA, SQIVND (reference sequence). V shed 3 bases, J shed 5 bases, and the junction held 4 bases outside the gene matches. The CDR3 extends over 15 amino acids.

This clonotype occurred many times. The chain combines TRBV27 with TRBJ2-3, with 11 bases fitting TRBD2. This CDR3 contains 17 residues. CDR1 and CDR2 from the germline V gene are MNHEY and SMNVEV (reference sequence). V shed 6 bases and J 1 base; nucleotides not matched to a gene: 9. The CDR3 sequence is CASRTSPLAGGTDTQYF. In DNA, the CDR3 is TGTGCCAGCAGGACCTCCCCACTAGCGGGGGGCACAGATACGCAGTATTTT.

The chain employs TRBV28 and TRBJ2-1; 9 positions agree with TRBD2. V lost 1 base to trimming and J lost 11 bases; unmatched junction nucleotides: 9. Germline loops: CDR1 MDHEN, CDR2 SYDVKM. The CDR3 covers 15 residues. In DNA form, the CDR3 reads TGTGCCAGCAGTTTATTTGCGGGGGGGCGTTATAAGCAGTTCTTC. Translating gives CASSLFAGGRYKQFF.

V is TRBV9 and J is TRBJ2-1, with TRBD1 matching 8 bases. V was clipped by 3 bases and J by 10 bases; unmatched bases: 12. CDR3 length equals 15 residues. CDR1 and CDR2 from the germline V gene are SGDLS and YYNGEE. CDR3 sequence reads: CASSASGTGVSEQFF. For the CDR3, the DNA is TGTGCCAGCAGCGCCTCCGGGACAGGAGTATCCGAGCAGTTCTTC.

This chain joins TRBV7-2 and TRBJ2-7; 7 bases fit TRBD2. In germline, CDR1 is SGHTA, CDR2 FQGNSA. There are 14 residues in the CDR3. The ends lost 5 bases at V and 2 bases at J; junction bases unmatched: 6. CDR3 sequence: CASSQISGTYEQYF. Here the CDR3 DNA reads TGTGCCAGCAGCCAAATCAGCGGGACCTACGAGCAGTACTTC.

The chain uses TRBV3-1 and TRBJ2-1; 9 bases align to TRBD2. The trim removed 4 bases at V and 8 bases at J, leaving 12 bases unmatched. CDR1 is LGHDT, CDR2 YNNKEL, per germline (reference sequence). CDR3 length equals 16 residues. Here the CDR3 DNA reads TGTGCCAGCAGCCTTCCGGGACTAGCTCCGTGGGATGAGCAGTTCTTC. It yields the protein CASSLPGLAPWDEQFF.

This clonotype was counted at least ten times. The CDR3 loop reads CASSQDEGQGRHGYTF. CDR3 sequence (DNA): TGCGCCAGCAGCCAAGATGAGGGACAGGGTAGGCATGGCTACACCTTC. The chain joins TRBV4-3 to TRBJ1-2, with 9 nucleotides matching TRBD1. The trim removed 0 bases at V and 6 bases at J, leaving 8 bases unmatched. Germline values: CDR1 LGHNA, CDR2 YSLEER. The CDR3 runs 16 residues.

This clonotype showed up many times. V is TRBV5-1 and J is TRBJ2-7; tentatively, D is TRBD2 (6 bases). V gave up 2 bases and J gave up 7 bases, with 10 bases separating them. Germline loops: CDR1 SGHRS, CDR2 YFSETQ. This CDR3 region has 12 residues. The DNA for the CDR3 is TGCGCCAGCAGCTTTTCTGCGGGGGAGCAGTACTTC. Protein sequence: CASSFSAGEQYF.

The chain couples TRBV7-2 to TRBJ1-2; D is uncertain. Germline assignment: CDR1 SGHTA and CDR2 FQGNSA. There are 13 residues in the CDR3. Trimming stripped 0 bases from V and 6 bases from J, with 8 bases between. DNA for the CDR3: TGTGCCAGCAGCTTAGCTAGCGGGGATGGCTACACCTTC. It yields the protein CASSLASGDGYTF.

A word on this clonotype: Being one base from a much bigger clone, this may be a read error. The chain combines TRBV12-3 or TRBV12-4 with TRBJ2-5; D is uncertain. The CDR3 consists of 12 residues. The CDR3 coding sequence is TGTGCCGGCAGTGCGGCACTCCAGACCCAGTACTTC. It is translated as CAGSAALQTQYF.

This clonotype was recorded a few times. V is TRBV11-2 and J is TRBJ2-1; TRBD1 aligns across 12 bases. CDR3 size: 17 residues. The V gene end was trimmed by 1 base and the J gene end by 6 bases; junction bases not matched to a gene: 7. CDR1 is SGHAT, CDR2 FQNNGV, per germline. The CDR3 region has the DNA TGTGCCAGCAGCTTAGGTTTGAGGGACAGGGGGCTCAATGAGCAGTTCTTC. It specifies CASSLGLRDRGLNEQFF.

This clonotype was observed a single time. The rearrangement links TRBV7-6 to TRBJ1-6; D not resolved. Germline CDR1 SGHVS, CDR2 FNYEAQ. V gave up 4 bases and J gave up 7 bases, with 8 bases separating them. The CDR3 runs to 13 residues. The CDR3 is CASSSRRNSPLHF. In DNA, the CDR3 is TGTGCCAGCAGCTCTCGCAGGAATTCACCCCTCCACTTT.

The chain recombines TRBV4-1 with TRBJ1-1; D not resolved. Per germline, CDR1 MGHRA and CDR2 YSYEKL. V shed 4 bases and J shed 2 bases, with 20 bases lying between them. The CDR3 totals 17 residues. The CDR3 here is CASSPLKLGSRNTEAFF. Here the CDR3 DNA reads TGCGCCAGCAGCCCCCTTAAATTAGGCAGCCGCAACACTGAAGCTTTCTTT.

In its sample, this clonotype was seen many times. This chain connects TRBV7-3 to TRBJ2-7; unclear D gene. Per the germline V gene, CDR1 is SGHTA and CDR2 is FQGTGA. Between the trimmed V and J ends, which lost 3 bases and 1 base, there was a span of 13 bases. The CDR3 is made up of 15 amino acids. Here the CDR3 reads CASSFWAGPSYEQYF. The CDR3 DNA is TGTGCCAGCAGCTTCTGGGCAGGACCTTCCTACGAGCAGTACTTC.

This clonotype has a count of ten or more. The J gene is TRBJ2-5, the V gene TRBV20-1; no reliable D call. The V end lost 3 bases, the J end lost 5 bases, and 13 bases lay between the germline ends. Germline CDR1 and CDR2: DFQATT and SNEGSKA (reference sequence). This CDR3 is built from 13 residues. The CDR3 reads CSASRSARETQYF. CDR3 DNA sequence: TGCAGTGCTAGTCGGTCAGCTCGCGAGACCCAGTACTTC.

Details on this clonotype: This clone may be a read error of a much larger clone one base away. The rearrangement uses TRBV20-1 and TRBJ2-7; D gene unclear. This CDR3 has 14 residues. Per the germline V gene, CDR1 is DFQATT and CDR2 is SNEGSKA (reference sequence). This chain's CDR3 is CSAPPGSSSYKQYF. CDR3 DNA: TGCAGTGCCCCCCCGGGTTCCAGCTCCTACAAGCAGTACTTC.

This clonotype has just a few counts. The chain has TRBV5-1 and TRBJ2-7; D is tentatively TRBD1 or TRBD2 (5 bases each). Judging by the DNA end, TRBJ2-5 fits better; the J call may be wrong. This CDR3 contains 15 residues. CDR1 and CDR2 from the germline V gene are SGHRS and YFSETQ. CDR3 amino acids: CASSLVGWGQETQYF. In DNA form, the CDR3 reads TGCGCCAGCAGCTTGGTTGGCTGGGGGCAAGAGACCCAGTACTTC.

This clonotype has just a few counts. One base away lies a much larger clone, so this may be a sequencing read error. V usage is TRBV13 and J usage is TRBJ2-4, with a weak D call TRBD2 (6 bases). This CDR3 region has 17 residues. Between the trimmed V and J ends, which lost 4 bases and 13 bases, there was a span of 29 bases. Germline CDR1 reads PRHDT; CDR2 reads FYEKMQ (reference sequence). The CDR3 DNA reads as TGTGCCAGCAGCTCATATGGACTACCTTTATATTACAATGAGCAGTACTTC. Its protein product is CASSSYGLPLYYNEQYF. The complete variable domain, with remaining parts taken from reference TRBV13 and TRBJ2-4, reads AAGVIQSPRHLIKEKRETATLKCYPIPRHDTVYWYQQGPGQDPQFLISFYEKMQSDKGSIPDRFSAQQFSDYHSELNMSSLELGDSALYFCASSSYGLPLYYNEQYFGAGTRLSVL.